Given below is one T cell receptor beta chain in context. The data are from a study of shared T cell receptors in the human thymus. The CDR3 runs 16 residues. After removal of 0 bases from V and 0 bases from J, the junction contained 6 bases not matched to a gene. Germline CDR1 reads SGHRS; CDR2 reads YFSETQ. Using immunoSEQ multiplex PCR, the repertoire was profiled, and TCRdb retains in-frame clones only, with some absent. The sample carries roughly 560,000 clones, 70% to 80% recorded once. These data also formed part of another study, on human thymus T cells. From that second work: V and J gene usage appeared biased in thymic and blood repertoires.

The material sequenced was thymocytes. The origin of this receptor is a boy in the first two years of life with a congenital heart defect. The chain carries TRBV5-1 and TRBJ2-7; 7 nucleotides align to TRBD2. CDR3 coding DNA: TGCGCCAGCAGCTTGGCCGTCGGGAGGCACTCCTACGAGCAGTACTTC. Its protein is CASSLAVGRHSYEQYF. Drawing the rest from reference TRBV5-1 and TRBJ2-7, the complete variable domain is KAGVTQTPRYLIKTRGQQVTLSCSPISGHRSVSWYQQTPGQGLQFLFEYFSETQRNKGNFPGRFSGRQFSNSRSEMNVSTLELGDSALYLCASSLAVGRHSYEQYFGPGTRLTVT.